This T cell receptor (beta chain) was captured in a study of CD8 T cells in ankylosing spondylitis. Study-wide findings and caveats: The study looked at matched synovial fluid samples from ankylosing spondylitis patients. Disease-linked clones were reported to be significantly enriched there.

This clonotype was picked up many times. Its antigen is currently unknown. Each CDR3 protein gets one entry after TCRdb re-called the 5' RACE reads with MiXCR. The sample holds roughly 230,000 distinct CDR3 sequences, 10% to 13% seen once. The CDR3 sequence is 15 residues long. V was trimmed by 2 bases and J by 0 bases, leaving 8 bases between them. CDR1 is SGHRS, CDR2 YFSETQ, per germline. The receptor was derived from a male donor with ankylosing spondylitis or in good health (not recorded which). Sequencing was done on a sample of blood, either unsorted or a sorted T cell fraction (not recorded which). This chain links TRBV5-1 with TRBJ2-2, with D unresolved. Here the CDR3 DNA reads TGCGCCAGCAGCTTCCGACGCGCGAACACCGGGGAGCTGTTTTTT. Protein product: CASSFRRANTGELFF. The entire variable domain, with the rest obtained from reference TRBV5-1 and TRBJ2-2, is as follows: KAGVTQTPRYLIKTRGQQVTLSCSPISGHRSVSWYQQTPGQGLQFLFEYFSETQRNKGNFPGRFSGRQFSNSRSEMNVSTLELGDSALYLCASSFRRANTGELFFGEGSRLTVL.